The 11 T cell receptor beta chains presented below share a single source sample, sequenced in a study of cytomegalovirus exposure and HLA in healthy donors. The PCR made use of 60 Vbeta and 13 Jbeta primers. Sequenced by immunoSEQ multiplex PCR; TCRdb stores in-frame clones only, minus some. Of some 99,000 clones in the sample, 81% were seen once. The specimen sequenced was PBMCs. All receptors come from a woman in her twenties or thirties in good health and CMV-seronegative.

This clone was found once. The rearrangement uses TRBV5-1 and TRBJ2-2; D call uncertain. V lost 2 bases, J lost 1 base, and 6 bases lay in between. Germline-derived CDR1 and CDR2 are SGHRS and YFSETQ. This CDR3 spans 14 amino acids. CDR3 sequence (DNA): TGCGCCAGCAGCTTTGGCGGGAACACCGGGGAGCTGTTTTTT. The encoded protein is CASSFGGNTGELFF.

The chain is built from TRBV11-2 and TRBJ1-2; D not resolved. Per germline, CDR1 SGHAT and CDR2 FQNNGV. Trimming stripped 1 base from V and 2 bases from J, with 5 bases between. The CDR3 consists of 13 residues. In DNA form, the CDR3 reads TGTGCCAGCAGCTTAGTGAGGAACTATGGCTACACCTTC. Its protein is CASSLVRNYGYTF.

The chain combines TRBV6-5 with TRBJ2-2; weak D call: TRBD2 (5 bases). The ends were cut back, 8 bases at V and 2 bases at J, with 15 bases in the middle. The CDR3 is 15 amino acids. Germline V gene lookup returns CDR1 MNHEY and CDR2 SVGAGI. CDR3 loop: CASSPLGVNTGELFF. The CDR3 DNA reads as TGTGCCAGCTCCCCACTCGGGGTAAACACCGGGGAGCTGTTTTTT.

This chain uses TRBV5-1 with TRBJ2-1, with no clear D. Germline CDR1 is SGHRS and CDR2 is YFSETQ. Trimming pared 5 bases from V and 5 bases from J, leaving 14 bases between. This CDR3 comprises 14 residues. The CDR3 DNA follows: TGCGCCAGCAGGGTTCTTCATACGGACAATGAGCAGTTCTTC. This sequence encodes CASRVLHTDNEQFF.

The chain is built from TRBV5-1 and TRBJ1-3; a weak D match, TRBD1 (6 bases). The germline CDR1 and CDR2 sequences are SGHRS and YFSETQ. The CDR3 has 17 residues. V was pared by 0 bases and J by 1 base, with 14 bases between. The CDR3 spells CASSLVGASTSGNTIYF. CDR3 DNA sequence: TGCGCCAGCAGCTTGGTGGGGGCTTCAACGTCTGGAAACACCATATATTTT.

This clone was seen only a few times. CDR3 in DNA: TGTGCCAGCAGTGAATTAGGAGGTAGGGATGGCTACACCTTC. Amino acid sequence: CASSELGGRDGYTF. This chain connects TRBV25-1 to TRBJ1-2, with no clear D. Germline V CDR1 and CDR2: MGHDK, SYGVNS. V was clipped by 1 base and J by 6 bases, with 12 bases between them. The CDR3 length is 14 residues.

V and J are TRBV7-2 and TRBJ1-1, with unresolved D. Looked up from germline, CDR1 is SGHTA and CDR2 is FQGNSA. V was pared by 3 bases and J by 4 bases, with 12 bases between. The CDR3 is 14 amino acids. CDR3 bases: TGTGCCAGCAGCTTTGCACAGTCGGTCACTGAAGCTTTCTTT. Translating it yields CASSFAQSVTEAFF. The full variable domain, rest sourced from reference TRBV7-2 and TRBJ1-1, is GAGVSQSPSNKVTEKGKDVELRCDPISGHTALYWYRQSLGQGLEFLIYFQGNSAPDKSGLPSDRFSAERTGGSVSTLTIQRTQQEDSAVYLCASSFAQSVTEAFFGQGTRLTVV.

V and J are TRBV28 and TRBJ2-5, with 7 bases that match TRBD2. V shed 5 bases, J shed 5 bases, and the junction held 14 bases outside the gene matches. This CDR3 spans 16 amino acids. Per the germline V gene, CDR1 is MDHEN and CDR2 is SYDVKM. CDR3 DNA sequence: TGTGCCAGCAGTCCCCCAGCGGGATGGGTGGGGGAGACCCAGTACTTC. Translated, it gives CASSPPAGWVGETQYF.

The chain joins TRBV2 to TRBJ2-7; 9 bases are a match to TRBD2. CDR3 length: 14 amino acids. The germline CDR1 and CDR2 sequences are SNHLY and FYNNEI. V trimming: 6 bases; J trimming: 5 bases; junction bases outside the gene matches: 8. The CDR3 loop reads CASRGREGPHEQYF. The CDR3 region has the DNA TGTGCCAGCAGGGGGCGGGAGGGCCCCCACGAGCAGTACTTC.

V gene TRBV5-1 combines with J gene TRBJ2-5; no clear D gene. Looked up from germline, CDR1 is SGHRS and CDR2 is YFSETQ. V was pared by 0 bases and J by 4 bases, with 7 bases between. The CDR3 has 13 residues. The CDR3 nucleotides are TGCGCCAGCAGCTTGGTTTATCGAGAGACCCAGTACTTC. It translates to CASSLVYRETQYF.

The chain joins TRBV5-4 to TRBJ1-3; no reliable D call. Germline CDR1 and CDR2: SGHNT and YYREEE (reference sequence). Trimming cost V 4 bases and J 0 bases, with 17 bases left between them. CDR3 length: 17 amino acids. Written as DNA, the CDR3 is TGTGCCAGCAGCCCACAAGGCCAGGCCGCCTCTGGAAACACCATATATTTT. This gives the protein CASSPQGQAASGNTIYF.